This T cell receptor (beta chain) was documented in a study of blood T cells in healthy people across ages. General study results and limits: Researchers report that TCR beta diversity correlated strongly with naive T cell percentage.

This clonotype showed up just a few times. The target antigen is unknown. A second about 7 to 12 cycle PCR used barcoded and J-beta primers. TCRdb recomputed calls from the 5' RACE reads with MiXCR, one row per CDR3 protein. This sample carries about 760,000 distinct CDR3 sequences, 20% to 25% of them seen once, and the ten largest clones take just under 9.5%. Isolation yielded PBMCs, at least 6.5 million per sample, in every case. RNA extraction gave at least 5 micrograms of total RNA per sample. Per the germline V gene, CDR1 is SEHNR and CDR2 is FQNEAQ (reference sequence). The CDR3 runs 13 residues. V gave up 6 bases and J gave up 4 bases, with 12 bases separating them. The data also belong to a second study, concerning T cells of mothers and their children. This second report adds: Researchers found no T cell clones that were persistent and microchimeric.

Sequencing was performed on blood. The genes are TRBV7-9 and TRBJ1-1, with unresolved D. The clonotype originates from a boy aged 10-17 years in good health. The CDR3 DNA sequence: TGTGCCAGCAGTAGGGAAGGTGTCACTGAAGCTTTCTTT. Protein: CASSREGVTEAFF.